The 13 T cell receptor beta chains in this list originate from one sample, sequenced in a study of cytomegalovirus exposure and HLA in healthy donors. Amplification used 60 Vbeta primers and 13 Jbeta primers. Sequencing was performed with immunoSEQ multiplex PCR; in TCRdb, only in-frame clones are kept and a portion is missing. Seen here are approximately 75,000 clones, about 78% observed once, and the top ten hold 0.9% to 1.2%. What was sequenced was PBMCs. The receptors come from a male donor in good health and CMV-seronegative.

The chain employs TRBV27 and TRBJ2-2; D may be TRBD2 (6 bases). V lost 6 bases, J lost 0 bases, and 11 bases lay in between. CDR1 and CDR2 from the germline V gene are MNHEY and SMNVEV (reference sequence). The CDR3 contains 15 residues. The CDR3 reads CASSPGVANTGELFF. CDR3 DNA sequence: TGTGCCAGCAGCCCGGGGGTAGCGAACACCGGGGAGCTGTTTTTT.

The chain has TRBV7-2 and TRBJ1-5, with 9 bases that match TRBD1. V trimming: 5 bases; J trimming: 6 bases; junction bases outside the gene matches: 8. This CDR3 is built from 15 residues. CDR1 is SGHTA and CDR2 is FQGNSA in the germline V gene. The CDR3 DNA reads TGTGCCAGCAGCGTGGGACAGGGTACCGGTCAGCCCCAGCATTTT. This sequence encodes CASSVGQGTGQPQHF. The full variable domain, in which reference TRBV7-2 and TRBJ1-5 provide the parts outside the CDR3, is GAGVSQSPSNKVTEKGKDVELRCDPISGHTALYWYRQSLGQGLEFLIYFQGNSAPDKSGLPSDRFSAERTGGSVSTLTIQRTQQEDSAVYLCASSVGQGTGQPQHFGDGTRLSIL.

This chain joins TRBV6-1 and TRBJ2-6; D remains ambiguous. Trimming took off 3 bases at V and 2 bases at J, with 14 bases between the two ends. The CDR3 extends over 17 amino acids. The germline gives CDR1 MNHNS, CDR2 SASEGT. The CDR3 loop is CASSEAQTSPGANVLTF. The CDR3 DNA is TGTGCCAGCAGTGAGGCCCAAACATCCCCTGGGGCCAACGTCCTGACTTTC.

The genes are TRBV2 and TRBJ1-4; a possible D gene is TRBD1 (6 bases). The CDR3 contains 16 residues. CDR1 and CDR2 from the germline V gene are SNHLY and FYNNEI. V dropped 0 bases and J dropped 7 bases, with 15 bases sitting between them. For the CDR3, the DNA is TGTGCCAGCAGTGAAGCGGGACAATGGCGCGGTGAAAAACTGTTTTTT. Translating gives CASSEAGQWRGEKLFF.

The chain joins TRBV9 to TRBJ2-5, with 7 positions matching TRBD2. Germline trimming cut 0 bases from V and 5 bases from J; bases unmatched to any gene: 4. CDR3 length: 14 residues. Germline V lookup: CDR1 SGDLS, CDR2 YYNGEE. CDR3 region: CASSVVAGAETQYF. The CDR3 bases are TGTGCCAGCAGCGTAGTTGCGGGAGCTGAGACCCAGTACTTC.

The chain is built from TRBV7-2 and TRBJ1-1; 7 nucleotides align to TRBD1. V dropped 4 bases and J dropped 1; count of bases not matched to a gene: 3. The CDR3 covers 14 residues. Per germline, CDR1 SGHTA and CDR2 FQGNSA. The CDR3 nucleotides are TGTGCCAGCAGCTCGGGACAGCAGAACACTGAAGCTTTCTTT. Its translation is CASSSGQQNTEAFF.

The rearrangement links TRBV10-3 to TRBJ1-1; TRBD1 is a possible D gene (5 bases). CDR3 length equals 15 residues. The V end lost 4 bases, the J end lost 4 bases, and 16 bases lay between the germline ends. Per the germline V gene, CDR1 is ENHRY and CDR2 is SYGVKD. CDR3: CAISVVQGRTTEAFF. The CDR3 DNA sequence: TGTGCCATCAGTGTAGTGCAGGGTAGAACCACTGAAGCTTTCTTT.

The J gene is TRBJ2-5, the V gene TRBV30; D is ambiguous. The J call is in doubt because the DNA end fits TRBJ2-7 better. The CDR3 loop spans 12 amino acids. The germline V gene encodes CDR1 GTSNPN and CDR2 SVGIG (reference sequence). The CDR3 loop reads CAWSVLFYEQYF. The CDR3, as DNA: TGTGCCTGGAGTGTACTATTCTACGAGCAGTACTTC.

The V gene is TRBV10-2, the J gene TRBJ2-3, with 11 bases that match TRBD1. The germline gives CDR1 WSHSY, CDR2 SAAADI. The CDR3 loop spans 18 amino acids. J was trimmed by 3 bases and V by 5 bases; bases with no gene match: 13. The CDR3 spells CASSQPHRTGGRTDTQYF. Here the CDR3 DNA reads TGCGCCAGCAGTCAACCCCACCGGACAGGGGGCAGAACAGATACGCAGTATTTT.

V is TRBV7-9 and J is TRBJ1-1, with TRBD1 identical over 8 bases. The CDR3 totals 15 residues. Germline V gives CDR1 SEHNR, CDR2 FQNEAQ (reference sequence). The V and J ends lost 5 bases and 7 bases, in that order; junction bases with no gene match: 12. DNA of the CDR3: TGTGCCAGCAGCCCACGACAGGGGCATCAGGGTGAAGCTTTCTTT. It yields the protein CASSPRQGHQGEAFF. Full variable domain (outside the CDR3, taken from reference TRBV7-9 and TRBJ1-1): DTGVSQNPRHKITKRGQNVTFRCDPISEHNRLYWYRQTLGQGPEFLTYFQNEAQLEKSRLLSDRFSAERPKGSFSTLEIQRTEQGDSAMYLCASSPRQGHQGEAFFGQGTRLTVV.

This chain links TRBV27 with TRBJ1-2; D is possibly TRBD1 (5 bases). The V end lost 4 bases, the J end lost 7 bases, and 16 bases lay between the germline ends. Germline V gene sequence: CDR1 MNHEY, CDR2 SMNVEV (reference sequence). The CDR3 runs to 14 residues. The CDR3 DNA reads TGTGCCAGCAGTTCCCGACAGCTCCGAGGTGGCTACACCTTC. Amino acid sequence: CASSSRQLRGGYTF.

This clone was seen a few times. This chain links TRBV7-2 with TRBJ1-5; D unclear. Germline-derived CDR1 and CDR2 are SGHTA and FQGNSA. This CDR3 has 13 amino acids. V was shortened by 2 bases and J by 7 bases, with 9 bases between the two germline ends. CDR3 residues: CASSLWENQPQHF. The CDR3 coding sequence is TGTGCCAGCAGCTTATGGGAGAACCAGCCCCAGCATTTT. Full variable domain (rest looked up from reference TRBV7-2 and TRBJ1-5): GAGVSQSPSNKVTEKGKDVELRCDPISGHTALYWYRQSLGQGLEFLIYFQGNSAPDKSGLPSDRFSAERTGGSVSTLTIQRTQQEDSAVYLCASSLWENQPQHFGDGTRLSIL.

CDR3 sequence (DNA): TGTGCCAGCAGTCCAACCCTAGCGGGGGGCCGTAGGGATACGCAGTATTTT. It yields the protein CASSPTLAGGRRDTQYF. The J gene is TRBJ2-3, the V gene TRBV7-2; 11 nucleotides match TRBD2. CDR1 SGHTA and CDR2 FQGNSA come from the germline V gene. V trimming: 6 bases; J trimming: 6 bases; junction bases outside the gene matches: 14. This CDR3 region has 17 residues.